This entry lists 21 T cell receptor beta chains sequenced from one sample in a study of T cells in tuberculosis. This table comes from immunoSEQ multiplex PCR, and its TCRdb copy is limited to in-frame clones, with some not included. The sample has 20,000 to 25,000 clones, approximately 90% seen once. Sequencing used PBMCs. The receptor set was obtained from a donor between 10 and 35 years old with latent tuberculosis or without tuberculosis infection.

This chain links TRBV30 with TRBJ2-5; D not certain. CDR1 and CDR2 (germline): GTSNPN, SVGIG (reference sequence). V was pared by 2 bases and J by 1 base, with 8 bases between. The CDR3 spans 13 residues. CDR3 sequence: CAWSRQVQETQYF. The CDR3 coding sequence is TGTGCCTGGAGTCGTCAGGTCCAAGAGACCCAGTACTTC.

The genes are TRBV5-1 and TRBJ2-5, with 7 bases matching TRBD2. Germline V CDR1 and CDR2: SGHRS, YFSETQ. The CDR3 spans 16 residues. V gave up 0 bases and J gave up 9 bases; unmatched junction bases: 14. The CDR3 loop reads CASSLGEVGLRTAQYF. The CDR3 DNA reads TGCGCCAGCAGCTTGGGTGAGGTGGGACTAAGAACGGCCCAGTACTTC.

V and J are TRBV19 and TRBJ1-5; no firm D call. V lost 10 bases, J lost 0 bases, and 16 bases lay in between. Germline lookup yields CDR1 LNHDA and CDR2 SQIVND (reference sequence). The CDR3 length is 15 residues. The CDR3 DNA reads TGTGCCACAGTGGGATATGGACTTAGCAATCAGCCCCAGCATTTT. It yields the protein CATVGYGLSNQPQHF.

V is TRBV19 and J is TRBJ1-2; 12 nucleotides align to TRBD1. Germline V lookup: CDR1 LNHDA, CDR2 SQIVND (reference sequence). V dropped 5 bases and J dropped 6; count of bases not matched to a gene: 4. This CDR3 has 14 residues. The DNA of the CDR3 is TGTGCCAGTAGTGACGGGACAGGGGGCCATGGCTACACCTTC. It is translated as CASSDGTGGHGYTF.

This sequence joins TRBV29-1 and TRBJ2-1; 10 nucleotides line up with TRBD1. The V and J ends lost 2 bases and 4 bases, in that order; junction bases with no gene match: 2. The CDR3 has 14 residues. From germline, CDR1 is SQVTM and CDR2 ANQGSEA. As DNA, the CDR3 is TGCAGCGTTGAAAGGGACAGGGGATACAATGAGCAGTTCTTC. Its translation is CSVERDRGYNEQFF.

V gene TRBV29-1 combines with J gene TRBJ2-1; D gene unclear. CDR1 and CDR2 (germline): SQVTM, ANQGSEA. V was cut by 3 bases and J by 6 bases, with 6 bases left in between. This CDR3 region has 11 residues. The chain's CDR3 is CSVDWSNEQFF. As DNA, the CDR3 is TGCAGCGTTGACTGGAGCAATGAGCAGTTCTTC.

The rearrangement uses TRBV30 and TRBJ1-4; D is possibly TRBD1 (6 bases). Between the trimmed V and J ends, which lost 0 bases and 9 bases, there was a span of 23 bases. CDR1 is GTSNPN, CDR2 SVGIG, per germline (reference sequence). The CDR3 has 17 amino acids. The chain's CDR3 is CAWSVGLSGRGLQKLFF. In DNA form, the CDR3 reads TGTGCCTGGAGTGTAGGGCTTTCAGGCAGGGGTCTACAAAAACTGTTTTTT.

V is TRBV29-1 and J is TRBJ2-7, with 9 bases aligning to TRBD1. The J segment lost 3 bases and the V segment lost 4 bases, leaving 4 bases of the junction unmatched. The CDR3 is 13 residues long. CDR1 and CDR2 from the germline V gene are SQVTM and ANQGSEA. Here the CDR3 DNA reads TGCAGCGTTGCCGAGACAGGGGGCTACGAGCAGTACTTC. Its translation is CSVAETGGYEQYF.

This clone was seen once. This chain joins TRBV9 and TRBJ2-5, with TRBD2 matching over 10 bases. Looked up from germline, CDR1 is SGDLS and CDR2 is YYNGEE. V was clipped by 2 bases and J by 2 bases; unmatched bases: 6. The CDR3 sequence is 16 residues long. The CDR3 bases are TGTGCCAGCAGCGTCTTCAGCGGGGGGGGACAAGAGACCCAGTACTTC. It specifies CASSVFSGGGQETQYF.

V usage is TRBV19 and J usage is TRBJ2-3; 10 nucleotides line up with TRBD1. This CDR3 has 15 residues. Trimming took 5 bases from V and 0 from J; bases not matched to a gene: 2. Germline loops: CDR1 LNHDA, CDR2 SQIVND (reference sequence). The CDR3 spells CASSQGQGSTDTQYF. DNA for the CDR3: TGTGCCAGTAGTCAGGGACAGGGGAGCACAGATACGCAGTATTTT.

V is TRBV29-1 and J is TRBJ2-2; 7 positions agree with TRBD1. The CDR3 has 12 residues. Germline values: CDR1 SQVTM, CDR2 ANQGSEA. After removal of 7 bases from V and 4 bases from J, the junction contained 3 bases not matched to a gene. In nucleotides, the CDR3 is TGCAGCGCAACAGGGGCCACCGGGGAGCTGTTTTTT. This codes for CSATGATGELFF.

The rearrangement links TRBV5-6 to TRBJ1-3; no firm D call. The CDR3 spans 17 residues. V lost 2 bases and J 0 bases, leaving 15 bases between the germline ends. In germline, CDR1 is SGHDT, CDR2 YYEEEE. The CDR3 nucleotides read TGTGCCAGCAGCTTAGGAGGCGGATCATTCTCTGGAAACACCATATATTTT. Protein sequence: CASSLGGGSFSGNTIYF.

This chain connects TRBV27 to TRBJ1-1; 9 bases are shared with TRBD1. The trim removed 5 bases at V and 5 bases at J, leaving 6 bases unmatched. CDR1 and CDR2 (germline): MNHEY, SMNVEV (reference sequence). The CDR3 runs 14 residues. The CDR3 DNA reads as TGTGCCAGCAGTACAGGGGGCTCCGGGACTGAAGCTTTCTTT. As protein: CASSTGGSGTEAFF.

This chain joins TRBV25-1 and TRBJ2-1; tentative D call: TRBD1 (5 bases). Looked up from germline, CDR1 is MGHDK and CDR2 is SYGVNS. Trimming cost V 4 bases and J 6 bases, with 10 bases left between them. The length of the CDR3 is 13 residues. The CDR3 coding sequence is TGTGCCAGCAGTGCCCCAGGGATCAATGAGCAGTTCTTC. Protein product: CASSAPGINEQFF.

This chain links TRBV6-1 with TRBJ2-5; D perhaps matches TRBD2 (6 bases). The CDR3 is 12 amino acids. With 11 bases removed from V and 5 bases from J, the gap between germline ends came to 15 bases. The germline gives CDR1 MNHNS, CDR2 SASEGT. The CDR3 nucleotides are TGTGCCGGCTCGCAAGGAGGGGAGACCCAGTACTTC. Translating it yields CAGSQGGETQYF.

The chain recombines TRBV4-1 with TRBJ2-5; D is perhaps TRBD2 (6 bases). The CDR3 loop spans 16 amino acids. Germline loops: CDR1 MGHRA, CDR2 YSYEKL. Trimming stripped 1 base from V and 5 bases from J, with 17 bases between. The CDR3 region is CASSQGPPAGGETQYF. Here the CDR3 DNA reads TGCGCCAGCAGCCAAGGGCCGCCAGCAGGAGGGGAGACCCAGTACTTC.

The chain has TRBV5-8 and TRBJ1-5; 7 nucleotides align to TRBD1. The CDR3 consists of 17 residues. Germline values: CDR1 SGHTS, CDR2 YDEGEE. Trimming cost V 0 bases and J 1 base; bases outside gene matches: 7. The CDR3 sequence is CASSLAWGRGSNQPQHF. CDR3 bases: TGTGCCAGCAGCTTGGCGTGGGGCAGGGGGAGCAATCAGCCCCAGCATTTT.

The CDR3 DNA follows: TGTGCCAGCAGCTCACAGGGGGCGCGGGGCTACGAGCAGTACTTC. Translating it yields CASSSQGARGYEQYF. This chain uses TRBV6-6 with TRBJ2-7; 9 bases are a match to TRBD1. Germline trimming cut 6 bases from V and 3 bases from J; bases unmatched to any gene: 9. Germline CDR1 reads MNHNY; CDR2 reads SVGAGI (reference sequence). This CDR3 has 15 amino acids.

Here the CDR3 reads CASSLFRDRAEKLFF. The CDR3 DNA is TGTGCCAGCAGCTTATTCCGGGACAGGGCCGAAAAACTGTTTTTT. The chain carries TRBV11-2 and TRBJ1-4; the match to TRBD1 covers 9 bases. V trimming: 2 bases; J trimming: 8 bases; junction bases outside the gene matches: 6. This CDR3 has 15 residues. Germline values: CDR1 SGHAT, CDR2 FQNNGV. The whole variable domain, remainder taken from reference TRBV11-2 and TRBJ1-4, is EAGVAQSPRYKIIEKRQSVAFWCNPISGHATLYWYQQILGQGPKLLIQFQNNGVVDDSQLPKDRFSAERLKGVDSTLKIQPAKLEDSAVYLCASSLFRDRAEKLFFGSGTQLSVL.

This sequence joins TRBV7-2 and TRBJ1-2; D perhaps matches TRBD1 (5 bases). Trimming stripped 4 bases from V and 4 bases from J, with 19 bases between. Germline assignment: CDR1 SGHTA and CDR2 FQGNSA. The CDR3 runs to 16 residues. This chain's CDR3 is CASSSLGKGGGYGYTF. In DNA form, the CDR3 reads TGTGCCAGCAGCTCCCTCGGAAAGGGCGGGGGCTATGGCTACACCTTC.

CDR3 bases: TGCGCCAGCAGCTTGCAGGGTGGCGGAAACACCATATATTTT. It codes for CASSLQGGGNTIYF. V is TRBV5-1 and J is TRBJ1-3; tentatively, D is TRBD1 (5 bases). Per the germline V gene, CDR1 is SGHRS and CDR2 is YFSETQ. The V end was cut by 1 base, the J end by 4 bases, with 9 bases between. The CDR3 runs 14 residues. Complete variable domain (other parts from reference TRBV5-1 and TRBJ1-3): KAGVTQTPRYLIKTRGQQVTLSCSPISGHRSVSWYQQTPGQGLQFLFEYFSETQRNKGNFPGRFSGRQFSNSRSEMNVSTLELGDSALYLCASSLQGGGNTIYFGEGSWLTVV.